A selection of T cell receptor beta chains follows, all from one sample in a study of regulatory and conventional T cells in RAG deficiency. TCRdb's table, derived via immunoSEQ multiplex PCR, lists solely in-frame clones and lacks some. The top ten hold 3% to 4% of the sample, which has about 34,000 clones, roughly three quarters seen once. These same data were also listed under a study on regulatory T cells.

Source material: CD4+ effector T cells sorted from blood. These receptors all come from a human donor in good health. Each CDR3 is given with its conserved first and last residue. Each record gives: CDR3 protein, CDR3 DNA, J gene, D gene, CDR3 length, clone size, V gene. D genes are given only for firm matches. Only some rows state a clone size, as once, few, many or a class for expanded clones.

CDR3: CASSLSGNTIYF; DNA: TGTGCCAGCAGCTTATCTGGAAACACCATATATTTT; J: TRBJ1-3; D: .; length: 12; size: .; V: TRBV7-9
CDR3: CASSRGQTTGNQPQHF; DNA: TGTGCCAGCAGCCGGGGACAGACAACCGGAAATCAGCCCCAGCATTTT; J: TRBJ1-5; D: TRBD1; length: 16; size: once; V: TRBV6-6
CDR3: CASSLAGENTGELFF; DNA: TGTGCCAGCAGCCTAGCGGGGGAGAACACCGGGGAGCTGTTTTTT; J: TRBJ2-2; D: TRBD2; length: 15; size: .; V: TRBV5-4
CDR3: CASSYQGETQYF; DNA: TGTGCCAGCAGTTACCAAGGGGAGACCCAGTACTTC; J: TRBJ2-5; D: .; length: 12; size: .; V: TRBV6-5
CDR3: CASSLDRLGGYTF; DNA: TGTGCCAGCAGTTTAGACAGGCTCGGGGGCTACACCTTC; J: TRBJ1-2; D: .; length: 13; size: few; V: TRBV27
CDR3: CASTPVRGSYGYTF; DNA: TGTGCCAGTACCCCTGTGAGGGGGAGCTATGGCTACACCTTC; J: TRBJ1-2; D: .; length: 14; size: .; V: TRBV19
CDR3: CASSTSRGTDTQYF; DNA: TGTGCCAGCAGCACCAGTAGGGGCACAGATACGCAGTATTTT; J: TRBJ2-3; D: .; length: 14; size: once; V: TRBV9
CDR3: CASSEFLAGTDTQYF; DNA: TGCGCCAGCAGTGAGTTCCTAGCGGGGACAGATACGCAGTATTTT; J: TRBJ2-3; D: TRBD2; length: 15; size: .; V: TRBV10-2
CDR3: CASIYGTMYNEQFF; DNA: TGTGCCAGCATCTACGGGACCATGTACAATGAGCAGTTCTTC; J: TRBJ2-1; D: .; length: 14; size: .; V: TRBV2
CDR3: CSGGGGRYGYTF; DNA: TGCAGCGGCGGGGGGGGACGCTATGGCTACACCTTC; J: TRBJ1-2; D: .; length: 12; size: .; V: TRBV29-1
CDR3: CASSNIGGPTDTQYF; DNA: TGCGCCAGCAGCAACATCGGGGGTCCCACAGATACGCAGTATTTT; J: TRBJ2-3; D: .; length: 15; size: .; V: TRBV4-1
CDR3: CASSAGTGGIEQYF; DNA: TGTGCCAGCAGCGCCGGGACAGGGGGAATCGAGCAGTACTTC; J: TRBJ2-7; D: TRBD1; length: 14; size: .; V: TRBV7-9
CDR3: CASSPRREYNEQFF; DNA: TGTGCCAGCTCACCACGCAGAGAATACAATGAGCAGTTCTTC; J: TRBJ2-1; D: .; length: 14; size: .; V: TRBV18
CDR3: CASNTDYTGELFF; DNA: TGTGCCAGCAACACAGACTACACCGGGGAGCTGTTTTTT; J: TRBJ2-2; D: .; length: 13; size: .; V: TRBV2
CDR3: CASSPGWGYTF; DNA: TGTGCCAGTAGTCCAGGGTGGGGCTACACCTTC; J: TRBJ1-2; D: .; length: 11; size: .; V: TRBV19
CDR3: CASSLQGDVSGELFF; DNA: TGCGCCAGCAGCTTGCAGGGGGATGTCTCCGGGGAGCTGTTTTTT; J: TRBJ2-2; D: TRBD1; length: 15; size: .; V: TRBV5-1
CDR3: CASSLARDLYGYTF; DNA: TGTGCCAGCAGCTTAGCCCGGGACCTCTATGGCTACACCTTC; J: TRBJ1-2; D: .; length: 14; size: .; V: TRBV7-2
CDR3: CASSNRDSQETQYF; DNA: TGTGCCAGCAGCAACCGGGACTCTCAAGAGACCCAGTACTTC; J: TRBJ2-5; D: .; length: 14; size: .; V: TRBV5-4
CDR3: CASSLVGGSNTDTQYF; DNA: TGTGCCAGCAGCTTGGTAGGCGGGTCAAACACAGATACGCAGTATTTT; J: TRBJ2-3; D: .; length: 16; size: .; V: TRBV5-4
CDR3: CASSSTLAGGSRSYEQYF; DNA: TGTGCCAGCAGCTCCACACTAGCGGGGGGTTCCCGCTCCTACGAGCAGTACTTC; J: TRBJ2-7; D: TRBD2; length: 18; size: once; V: TRBV7-8
CDR3: CASSVQGVGTEAFF; DNA: TGCGCCAGCAGCGTCCAGGGAGTAGGCACTGAAGCTTTCTTT; J: TRBJ1-1; D: .; length: 14; size: .; V: TRBV5-1
CDR3: CASKFQGTVNTEAFF; DNA: TGTGCCAGTAAGTTTCAGGGGACGGTGAACACTGAAGCTTTCTTT; J: TRBJ1-1; D: .; length: 15; size: .; V: TRBV19
CDR3: CASSYSKVNTEAFF; DNA: TGTGCCAGCAGTTACTCGAAAGTGAACACTGAAGCTTTCTTT; J: TRBJ1-1; D: .; length: 14; size: .; V: TRBV6-6
CDR3: CASSQGELAGGTDTQYF; DNA: TGTGCCAGCAGCCAAGGGGAACTAGCGGGGGGCACAGATACGCAGTATTTT; J: TRBJ2-3; D: TRBD2; length: 17; size: .; V: TRBV4-2
CDR3: CASSTSGTVATNEKLFF; DNA: TGTGCCAGCAGCACCTCCGGGACAGTTGCAACTAATGAAAAACTGTTTTTT; J: TRBJ1-4; D: TRBD1; length: 17; size: .; V: TRBV7-9
CDR3: CASSGNRASGYTF; DNA: TGTGCCAGCAGCGGTAACAGGGCTTCTGGCTACACCTTC; J: TRBJ1-2; D: .; length: 13; size: few; V: TRBV11-2
CDR3: CASSFDRYTGELFF; DNA: TGTGCCAGCAGTTTTGACAGGTACACCGGGGAGCTGTTTTTT; J: TRBJ2-2; D: .; length: 14; size: .; V: TRBV6-1
CDR3: CASSPPAPADEQFF; DNA: TGTGCCAGCTCACCACCGGCACCGGCCGATGAGCAGTTCTTC; J: TRBJ2-1; D: .; length: 14; size: few; V: TRBV18
CDR3: CASHAPRNGIDEQYF; DNA: TGTGCCAGCCATGCCCCGAGGAACGGGATCGACGAGCAGTACTTC; J: TRBJ2-7; D: .; length: 15; size: .; V: TRBV25-1
CDR3: CASSMGLAQETQYF; DNA: TGTGCCAGCAGCATGGGACTAGCCCAAGAGACCCAGTACTTC; J: TRBJ2-5; D: TRBD2; length: 14; size: .; V: TRBV7-6
CDR3: CASSYGTGRHNSPLHF; DNA: TGTGCCAGCAGTTACGGGACAGGGCGGCATAATTCACCCCTCCACTTT; J: TRBJ1-6; D: TRBD1; length: 16; size: .; V: TRBV6-6
CDR3: CASTKDLPNTGELFF; DNA: TGTGCCAGTACCAAGGACCTACCAAACACCGGGGAGCTGTTTTTT; J: TRBJ2-2; D: .; length: 15; size: .; V: TRBV19
CDR3: CASSDISTRYGYTF; DNA: TGTGCCAGCAGTGATATTTCAACCCGGTATGGCTACACCTTC; J: TRBJ1-2; D: .; length: 14; size: .; V: TRBV2
CDR3: CASSLDRGNEQFF; DNA: TGTGCCAGCAGCTTAGATCGAGGGAATGAGCAGTTCTTC; J: TRBJ2-1; D: .; length: 13; size: few; V: TRBV11-3